This TCR beta chain was found in a study of blood T cell repertoires in COVID-19. The table lists this clone with a count of one. TCRdb's copy holds only in-frame clones and misses some; the assay was immunoSEQ multiplex PCR. The sample gives around 320,000 clones, over 85% of which show up once; roughly 2.9% is in the top ten. It was within 2 weeks before study entry that exposed participants met a COVID-19 case. The V gene's germline CDR1 is SGHDT and CDR2 YYEEEE. V lost 4 bases to trimming and J lost 3 bases; unmatched junction nucleotides: 6. CDR3 size: 14 residues. What was sequenced was PBMCs or T cells enriched from blood (not recorded which). The origin of this receptor is a woman aged 50 to 60 who had been exposed to COVID-19. The chain has TRBV5-6 and TRBJ2-7, with TRBD1 matching 8 bases. The CDR3 nucleotides are TGTGCCAGCAGCCACGGGACAGGCCGCTACGAGCAGTACTTC. This gives the protein CASSHGTGRYEQYF.